These T cell receptor beta chains were read from a single sample in a study of sequential checkpoint blockade in melanoma. TCRdb's copy holds only in-frame clones and misses some; the assay was immunoSEQ multiplex PCR. Of fewer than 4,000 clones in the sample, approximately 23% were seen once. Here the sequenced sample was tumor tissue (inferred from file names), taken from a patient given nivolumab and ipilimumab in sequence. Receptor source: a human donor with melanoma. Both conserved end residues are part of each CDR3. D genes are given only for firm matches. The size field is filled for only some rows; it gives once, few, many or a size class.

v_call	j_call	clone_size	d_call	cdr3_aa	cdr3_nt
TRBV6-8	TRBJ1-1	few	TRBD1	CASSYSWTGNTEAFF	TGTGCCAGCAGTTACTCGTGGACAGGGAACACTGAAGCTTTCTTT
TRBV6-8	TRBJ1-1	-	-	CAISDSRGYNTEAFF	TGTGCCATCAGTGACTCAAGGGGGTACAACACTGAAGCTTTCTTT
TRBV6-8	TRBJ1-2	many	-	CAIRLGTGSSNYGYTF	TGTGCCATCAGATTGGGTACAGGCAGCTCTAACTATGGCTACACCTTC
TRBV27	TRBJ2-1	-	TRBD1	CASSLGTGRITYNEQFF	TGTGCCAGCAGTTTAGGGACAGGGCGCATTACCTACAATGAGCAGTTCTTC
TRBV7-2	TRBJ2-1	-	-	CASSLARVYEQFF	TGTGCCAGCAGCTTAGCGAGGGTCTATGAGCAGTTCTTC
TRBV9	TRBJ2-3	few	TRBD2	CASSVELAGHSDTQYF	TGTGCCAGCAGCGTAGAACTAGCGGGCCACTCAGATACGCAGTATTTT
TRBV19	TRBJ2-2	-	TRBD1	CASSKDREDGGTGELFF	TGTGCCAGTAGTAAGGACAGGGAGGATGGTGGCACCGGGGAGCTGTTTTTT
TRBV5-1	TRBJ2-3	-	-	CASSFLQGTDTQYF	TGCGCCAGCAGCTTCTTGCAGGGGACAGATACGCAGTATTTT
TRBV19	TRBJ2-2	once	-	CASSIRWANTGELFF	TGTGCCAGTAGTATACGGTGGGCGAACACCGGGGAGCTGTTTTTT
TRBV5-1	TRBJ2-1	-	TRBD2	CASSYARASGGNEQFF	TGCGCCAGCAGCTATGCCAGGGCTAGCGGGGGGAATGAGCAGTTCTTC
TRBV11-3	TRBJ2-7	many	TRBD2	CASSPETSGRNEQYF	TGTGCCAGCAGCCCTGAGACTAGCGGGAGGAACGAGCAGTACTTC